This T cell receptor beta chain was found in a study of Ad26.COV2.S vaccination and SARS-CoV-2 variants. This clone was detected only once. Here immunoSEQ multiplex PCR was the method, and the copy in TCRdb shows in-frame clones only, minus some. The sample includes some 640,000 clones, about 89% seen only once; the top ten take approximately 1.5%. Per the germline V gene, CDR1 is MNHEY and CDR2 is SVGAGI. The CDR3 length is 14 residues. Trimming removed 7 bases from V and 9 bases from J, with 19 bases in between. Treatment indicated: about 20 received Ad26.COV2.S at low or high dose, single or two shots; about 5 received placebo; per-sample allocation not given. Repertoires come from day 63 after the first vaccine or placebo injection.

The specimen was peripheral blood, collected in a trial of Ad26.COV2.S vaccine versus placebo. The TCR was taken from a person aged 18-65 years who received the Ad26.COV2.S COVID-19 vaccine or a placebo. This sequence joins TRBV6-5 and TRBJ1-5; no definite D call. CDR3 in amino acids: CASKRTRDSVPQHF. The CDR3 DNA reads TGTGCCAGCAAAAGGACTCGCGATTCGGTGCCCCAGCATTTT.